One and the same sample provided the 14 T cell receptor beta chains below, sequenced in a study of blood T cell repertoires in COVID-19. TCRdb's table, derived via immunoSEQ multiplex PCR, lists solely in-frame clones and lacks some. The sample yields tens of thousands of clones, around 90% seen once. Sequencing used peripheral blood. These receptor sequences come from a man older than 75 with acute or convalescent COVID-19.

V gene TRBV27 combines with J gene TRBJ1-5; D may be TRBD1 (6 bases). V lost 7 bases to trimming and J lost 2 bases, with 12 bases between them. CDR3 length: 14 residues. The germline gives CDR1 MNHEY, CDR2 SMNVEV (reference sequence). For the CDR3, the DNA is TGTGCCAGCACCCCCAACAGGGGCAATCAGCCCCAGCATTTT. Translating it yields CASTPNRGNQPQHF.

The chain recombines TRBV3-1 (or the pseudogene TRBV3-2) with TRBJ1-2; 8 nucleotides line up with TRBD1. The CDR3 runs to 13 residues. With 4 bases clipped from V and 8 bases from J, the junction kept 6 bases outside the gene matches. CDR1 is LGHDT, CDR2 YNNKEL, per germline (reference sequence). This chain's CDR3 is CASSPRTGSGYTF. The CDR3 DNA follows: TGTGCCAGCAGCCCCCGGACAGGGTCGGGCTACACCTTC.

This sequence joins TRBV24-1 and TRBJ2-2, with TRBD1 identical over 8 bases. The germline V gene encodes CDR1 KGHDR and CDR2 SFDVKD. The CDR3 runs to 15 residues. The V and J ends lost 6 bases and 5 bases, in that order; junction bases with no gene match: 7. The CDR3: CATSFGQGLTGELFF. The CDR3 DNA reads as TGTGCCACCAGTTTCGGACAGGGATTGACCGGGGAGCTGTTTTTT.

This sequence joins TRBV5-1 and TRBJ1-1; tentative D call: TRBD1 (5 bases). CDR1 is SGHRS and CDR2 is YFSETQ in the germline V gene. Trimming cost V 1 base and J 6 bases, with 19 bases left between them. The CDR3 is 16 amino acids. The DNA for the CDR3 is TGCGCCAGCAGCTTGTCCAGGAATACAGGAGAGGCTGAAGCTTTCTTT. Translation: CASSLSRNTGEAEAFF.

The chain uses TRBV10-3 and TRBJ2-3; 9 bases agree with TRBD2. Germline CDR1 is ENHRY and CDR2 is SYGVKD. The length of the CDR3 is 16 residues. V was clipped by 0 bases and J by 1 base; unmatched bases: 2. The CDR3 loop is CAISESASGGTDTQYF. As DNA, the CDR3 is TGTGCCATCAGTGAGTCGGCTAGCGGGGGCACAGATACGCAGTATTTT.

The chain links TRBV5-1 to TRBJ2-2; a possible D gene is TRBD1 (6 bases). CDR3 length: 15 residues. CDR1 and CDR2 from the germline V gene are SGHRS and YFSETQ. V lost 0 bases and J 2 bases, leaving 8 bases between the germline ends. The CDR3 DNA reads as TGCGCCAGCAGCTTGGAGGGGGTCAACACCGGGGAGCTGTTTTTT. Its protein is CASSLEGVNTGELFF.

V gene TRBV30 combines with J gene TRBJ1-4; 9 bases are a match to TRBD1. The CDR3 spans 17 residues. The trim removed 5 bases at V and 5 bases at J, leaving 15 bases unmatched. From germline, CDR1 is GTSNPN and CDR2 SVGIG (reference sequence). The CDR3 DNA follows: TGTGCCTGGCATACCGGGACAGGGAGCCGTGAGAATGAAAAACTGTTTTTT. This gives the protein CAWHTGTGSRENEKLFF.

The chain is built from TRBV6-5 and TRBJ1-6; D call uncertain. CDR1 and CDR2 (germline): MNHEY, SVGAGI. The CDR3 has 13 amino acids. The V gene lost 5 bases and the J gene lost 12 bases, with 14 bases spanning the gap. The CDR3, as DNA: TGTGCCAGCAGTCCAAGGCCGAGACTACCCCTCCACTTT. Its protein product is CASSPRPRLPLHF.

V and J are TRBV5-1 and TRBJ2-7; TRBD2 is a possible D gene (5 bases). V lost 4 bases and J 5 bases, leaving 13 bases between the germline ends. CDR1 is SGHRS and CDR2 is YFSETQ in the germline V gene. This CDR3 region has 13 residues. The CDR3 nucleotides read TGCGCCAGCAGCGAGGGAGTTGGGGACGAGCAGTACTTC. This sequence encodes CASSEGVGDEQYF. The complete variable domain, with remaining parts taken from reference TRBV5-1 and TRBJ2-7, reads KAGVTQTPRYLIKTRGQQVTLSCSPISGHRSVSWYQQTPGQGLQFLFEYFSETQRNKGNFPGRFSGRQFSNSRSEMNVSTLELGDSALYLCASSEGVGDEQYFGPGTRLTVT.

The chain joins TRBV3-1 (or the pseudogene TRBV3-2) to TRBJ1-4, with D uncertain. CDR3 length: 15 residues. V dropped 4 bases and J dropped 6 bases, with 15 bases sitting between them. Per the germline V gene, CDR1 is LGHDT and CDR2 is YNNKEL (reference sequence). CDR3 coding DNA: TGTGCCAGCAGCCTTCCGGGCCTCGGGGATGAAAAACTGTTTTTT. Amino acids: CASSLPGLGDEKLFF.

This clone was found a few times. CDR3 sequence (DNA): TGTGCCAGCAGTCCCTACCGGGGACAGGGCCCCGATGAGCCCCAGCATTTT. It translates to CASSPYRGQGPDEPQHF. This sequence joins TRBV27 and TRBJ1-5; 9 bases line up with TRBD1. Germline V gene lookup returns CDR1 MNHEY and CDR2 SMNVEV (reference sequence). The CDR3 runs to 17 residues. V was pared by 5 bases and J by 8 bases, with 16 bases of the junction left unmatched.

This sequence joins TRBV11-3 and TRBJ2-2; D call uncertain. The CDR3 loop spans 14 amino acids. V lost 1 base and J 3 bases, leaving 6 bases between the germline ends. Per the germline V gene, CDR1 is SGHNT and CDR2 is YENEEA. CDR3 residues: CASSLVSDTGELFF. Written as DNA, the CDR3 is TGTGCCAGCAGCTTAGTTTCCGACACCGGGGAGCTGTTTTTT.

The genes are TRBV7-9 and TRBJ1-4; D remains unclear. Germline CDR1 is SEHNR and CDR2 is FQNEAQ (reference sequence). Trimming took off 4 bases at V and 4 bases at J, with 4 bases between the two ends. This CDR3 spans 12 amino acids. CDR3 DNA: TGTGCCAGCAGCTCGGTTAATGAAAAACTGTTTTTT. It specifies CASSSVNEKLFF.

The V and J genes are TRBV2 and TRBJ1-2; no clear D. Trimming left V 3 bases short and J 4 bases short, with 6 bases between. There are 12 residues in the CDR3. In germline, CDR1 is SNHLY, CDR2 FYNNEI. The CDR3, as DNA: TGTGCCAGCAGTGAGACGGGCTATGGCTACACCTTC. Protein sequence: CASSETGYGYTF.